Listed below are T cell receptor beta chains from one sample, sequenced in a study of shared clonotypes between healthy human individuals. Clones were read by immunoSEQ multiplex PCR, and TCRdb kept only the in-frame ones, dropping some. The table shows some 800,000 clones, with around 92% occurring only once. The specimen was naive CD8+ T cells sorted from blood. These receptors were taken from a man aged 25 to 40 in good health. Both conserved end residues are part of each CDR3. The order of the fields is V gene, D gene, clone size, J gene, CDR3 DNA, CDR3 protein. D genes are given only for firm matches. The listing skips clone size in some rows; elsewhere it reads once, few, many or a size class.

>TRBV27|TRBD2|once|TRBJ2-7
TGTGCCAGCAGTTTTGGCGGGAGGGCCTCCTACGAGCAGTACTTC
CASSFGGRASYEQYF
>TRBV7-9|.|.|TRBJ2-1
TGTGCCAGCAGCCCAGTCATAGGCGGGTCAAAATTCGAAGAGCAGTTCTTC
CASSPVIGGSKFEEQFF
>TRBV5-1|TRBD1|.|TRBJ2-7
TGCGCCAGCAGCGACGGGACAGGGTACTACGAGCAGTACTTC
CASSDGTGYYEQYF
>TRBV6-1|.|.|TRBJ1-3
TGTGCCAGGCCGGGAAACACCATATATTTT
CARPGNTIYF
>TRBV6-6|.|.|TRBJ2-1
TGTGCCAGCAGTTACTCGCAAGATCCCTCCTACAATGAGCAGTTCTTC
CASSYSQDPSYNEQFF
>TRBV2|.|.|TRBJ1-4
TGTGCCAGCAGTGAAGGGGCAGCCTACGGGAATGAAAAACTGTTTTTT
CASSEGAAYGNEKLFF
>TRBV27|TRBD1|.|TRBJ2-7
TGTGCCAGCAGCCCACCCCCGGGACAGGGGGCTCATGAGCAGTACTTC
CASSPPPGQGAHEQYF
>TRBV7-6|TRBD1|.|TRBJ2-1
TGTGCCAGCAGCTTCCCCCTTGGGACAGGATCCAACAATGAGCAGTTCTTC
CASSFPLGTGSNNEQFF
>TRBV7-9|TRBD1|.|TRBJ2-3
TGTGCCAGCAGCCTAGCGGCGACAGGGGGCTACGCAGATACGCAGTATTTT
CASSLAATGGYADTQYF
>TRBV28|TRBD2|.|TRBJ2-7
TGTGCCAGCAGTTTATCCGGACTAGCGGCCGCCTACGAGCAGTACTTC
CASSLSGLAAAYEQYF
>TRBV29-1|TRBD2|.|TRBJ2-2
TGCAGCGTTGAAGTGTTACTAGCGGGAGATATCGACGGGGAGCTGTTTTTT
CSVEVLLAGDIDGELFF
>TRBV27|.|.|TRBJ2-4
TGTGCCAGCAGTTTAAGCCGGACTCACATTCAGTACTTC
CASSLSRTHIQYF
>TRBV7-2|.|once|TRBJ1-1
TGTGCCAGCACCCAATCGGCAGGGTACACTGAAGCTTTCTTT
CASTQSAGYTEAFF
>TRBV29-1|.|.|TRBJ2-1
TGCAGCGTTGATGTTCGAGGGGCCCGAGATGAGCAGTTCTTC
CSVDVRGARDEQFF
>TRBV9|TRBD2|.|TRBJ2-1
TGTGCCAGCAGCGTGGGAGGGGAGTCCCTGTACAATGAGCAGTTCTTC
CASSVGGESLYNEQFF
>TRBV23-1|TRBD2|.|TRBJ2-2
TGCGCCAGCAGTCAAAGTCGGGAGGGCGACCCGGCCGGGGAGCTGTTTTTT
CASSQSREGDPAGELFF
>TRBV5-1|TRBD2|few|TRBJ2-2
TGCGCCAGCAGCTTTCAGCGGGAAGGCGGGGAGCTGTTTTTT
CASSFQREGGELFF
>TRBV10-2|.|.|TRBJ1-5
TGCGCCAGCAGTGACCAGGGCAGAAGCAATCAGCCCCAGCATTTT
CASSDQGRSNQPQHF
>TRBV11-2|.|.|TRBJ2-1
TGTGCCAGCAGCTTAGAGTACCGGGAGAGGAATGAGCAGTTCTTC
CASSLEYRERNEQFF
>TRBV27|.|.|TRBJ1-5
TGTGCCAGCAGTTTAGGTTCCGGGCCGAATAGCAATCAGCCCCAGCATTTT
CASSLGSGPNSNQPQHF
>TRBV6-6|.|.|TRBJ2-5
TGTGCCAGCAGTACAGGGACTATACAAGAGACCCAGTACTTC
CASSTGTIQETQYF
>TRBV11-2|TRBD2|.|TRBJ2-7
TGTGCCAGCAGCTCAACCTCTCCCCCTCTACTAGCGACCTCCTACGAGCAGTACTTC
CASSSTSPPLLATSYEQYF
>TRBV29-1|.|.|TRBJ2-2
TGCAGCGTTGGCGAGCGTAACACCGGGGAGCTGTTTTTT
CSVGERNTGELFF
>TRBV7-9|.|.|TRBJ1-1
TGTGCCAGCAGCTTAAACGTCCAAGCCACTGAAGCTTTCTTT
CASSLNVQATEAFF
>TRBV30|.|.|TRBJ2-6
TGTGCCTGGAGTGCAGGAGCAGGGGCCAACGTCCTGACTTTC
CAWSAGAGANVLTF
>TRBV4-1|TRBD1|.|TRBJ1-4
TGCGCCAGCAGTCGACCGGGACAGGTCGAAAAACTGTTTTTT
CASSRPGQVEKLFF
>TRBV11-2|.|.|TRBJ2-7
TGTGCCAGCAGCCCTGCCCCATACGAGCAGTACTTC
CASSPAPYEQYF
>TRBV7-9|.|.|TRBJ2-7
TGTGCCAGCAGCTCTCACAACGAGCAGTACTTC
CASSSHNEQYF
>TRBV9|.|.|TRBJ2-7
TGTGCCAGCAGCCCTCAGGGTGGGGACGTCTACGAGCAGTACTTC
CASSPQGGDVYEQYF
>TRBV15|.|once|TRBJ1-5
TGTGCCACCAGCAAAGGAAGCACAGTGATGGGACAGCCCCAGCATTTT
CATSKGSTVMGQPQHF
>TRBV4-1|TRBD2|.|TRBJ2-1
TGCGCCAGCAGCCATCTCCCGGGACTAGCGGGAGCTAATGAGCAGTTCTTC
CASSHLPGLAGANEQFF
>TRBV28|.|.|TRBJ1-2
TGTGCCAGCACCCGGACAGCGACAATCTATGGCTACACCTTC
CASTRTATIYGYTF
>TRBV7-9|TRBD1|.|TRBJ1-1
TGTGCCAGCGGAGAGCCTCAGGGGGCAGAGGCTGAAGCTTTCTTT
CASGEPQGAEAEAFF
>TRBV13|.|.|TRBJ1-3
TGTGCCAGCAGCCAACTACGGCGTGGAAACACCATATATTTT
CASSQLRRGNTIYF
>TRBV7-9|TRBD2|.|TRBJ2-1
TGTGCCAGCAGCCCGGGGGGTGGGGCCTCCTACAATGAGCAGTTCTTC
CASSPGGGASYNEQFF
>TRBV27|TRBD1|.|TRBJ2-7
TGTGCCAGCAGTTTAGGACAGGGGGTCTACGAGCAGTACTTC
CASSLGQGVYEQYF
>TRBV7-3|.|.|TRBJ2-3
TGTGCCAGCAGCTTGTCTGGCGGGACAGATACGCAGTATTTT
CASSLSGGTDTQYF
>TRBV6-5|.|.|TRBJ2-2
TGTGCCAGCAGTTACGGGGGGCTCGGGGAGCTGTTTTTT
CASSYGGLGELFF
>TRBV7-6|.|.|TRBJ2-2
TGTGCCAGCAGCTTAGCTGGGTGGGCCAGCGGCACCGGGGAGCTGTTTTTT
CASSLAGWASGTGELFF
>TRBV9|TRBD2|.|TRBJ2-1
TGTGCCAGCAGCTCCGGGACTAGCAATGAGCAGTTCTTC
CASSSGTSNEQFF
>TRBV19|TRBD2|.|TRBJ2-1
TGTGCCAGTAGTACGGGACTAGCGGGAGATGAGCAGTTCTTC
CASSTGLAGDEQFF
>TRBV10-2|TRBD1|once|TRBJ2-3
TGCGCCAGCAGGGCGACAGGGGGCACAGATACGCAGTATTTT
CASRATGGTDTQYF